The next 26 T cell receptor beta chains were all read from a single sample in a study of vaccination and CD4 T cells after COVID-19. An Oncomine TCR Beta short-read assay was used to sequence the DNA from cultured CD4+ T cells. TCRdb reprocessed the PCR reads via MiXCR and lists one record per CDR3 protein. The sample yields 13,000 or so distinct CDR3 sequences, roughly two thirds seen once. Treatment indicated: roughly 11-day PBMC culture with coronavirus spike peptide pools or control peptides (ViraFEST assay). No antigen is known for these receptors. The sequencing sample was made of CD4+ T cells from blood, cultured in vitro. These receptors came from a human donor who had recovered from COVID-19.

This clonotype occurred a few times. This chain joins TRBV10-3 and TRBJ1-2; D remains unclear. Per germline, CDR1 ENHRY and CDR2 SYGVKD. The CDR3 extends over 15 amino acids. Trimming took off 7 bases at V and 7 bases at J, with 22 bases between the two ends. The CDR3 sequence: CAITAFGEGISGYTF. Written as DNA, the CDR3 is TGTGCCATCACCGCCTTCGGTGAGGGTATTAGTGGCTACACCTTC.

The gene calls are TRBV25-1 and TRBJ2-2; 12 bases agree with TRBD1. V was pared by 1 base and J by 4 bases, with 10 bases of the junction left unmatched. CDR1 is MGHDK, CDR2 SYGVNS, per germline. The CDR3 runs 19 residues. As DNA, the CDR3 is TGTGCCAGCAGTGAATGGGGACAGGGGGCAAGTAGGTTCACCGGGGAGCTGTTTTTT. Amino acids: CASSEWGQGASRFTGELFF.

The chain recombines TRBV28 with TRBJ1-2; D is unclear. Germline assignment: CDR1 MDHEN and CDR2 SYDVKM. V dropped 6 bases and J dropped 8 bases, with 19 bases sitting between them. The CDR3 has 14 residues. The CDR3 sequence: CASRSRVDPRGYTF. The DNA for the CDR3 is TGTGCCAGCAGGAGTCGGGTCGATCCTAGAGGCTACACCTTC.

V gene TRBV7-2 combines with J gene TRBJ2-7; perhaps TRBD1 as D (5 bases). V lost 5 bases to trimming and J lost 6 bases, with 17 bases between them. This CDR3 is 14 amino acids long. In germline, CDR1 is SGHTA, CDR2 FQGNSA. The CDR3 spells CASSQIYLGAEQYF. CDR3 nucleotides: TGTGCCAGCAGCCAAATTTACCTTGGGGCCGAGCAGTACTTC.

The rearrangement joins TRBV3-1 to TRBJ1-1; no firm D call. V was trimmed by 1 base and J by 7 bases, leaving 10 bases between them. CDR3 size: 13 residues. CDR1 is LGHDT, CDR2 YNNKEL, per germline (reference sequence). The DNA of the CDR3 is TGTGCCAGCAGCCAAGTTTCCGGAAATGAAGCTTTCTTT. Translated: CASSQVSGNEAFF.

The chain couples TRBV7-2 to TRBJ1-4; D is unclear. Deletions cut 5 bases from V and 3 bases from J, with 7 bases between. The CDR3 totals 13 residues. CDR1 and CDR2 from the germline V gene are SGHTA and FQGNSA. Here the CDR3 DNA reads TGTGCCAGCAGCCCCCCATCTAATGAAAAACTGTTTTTT. Translation gives CASSPPSNEKLFF.

In its sample, this clonotype was seen a few times. The V call is TRBV6-5, the J call TRBJ1-1; D gene uncertain. The length of the CDR3 is 16 residues. Trimming took 2 bases from V and 4 from J, leaving 17 bases between them. CDR1 and CDR2 (germline): MNHEY, SVGAGI. As DNA, the CDR3 is TGTGCCAGCAGTTACCAGGCAGGTTCTGAGAGCACTGAAGCTTTCTTT. It specifies CASSYQAGSESTEAFF.

This chain connects TRBV7-9 to TRBJ1-1; D gene ambiguous. The germline V and J ends were trimmed by 5 bases and 4 bases, with 11 bases remaining between them. Germline values: CDR1 SEHNR, CDR2 FQNEAQ (reference sequence). The CDR3 extends over 13 amino acids. The CDR3 bases are TGTGCCAGCAGCCCCACGATAGGCACTGAAGCTTTCTTT. Translating it yields CASSPTIGTEAFF.

The gene calls are TRBV6-1 and TRBJ2-7; possible D gene TRBD1, 6 bases. Between the trimmed V and J ends, which lost 8 bases and 6 bases, there was a span of 20 bases. The CDR3 is 14 amino acids. The germline CDR1 and CDR2 sequences are MNHNS and SASEGT. CDR3 nucleotide sequence: TGTGCCAGCGCGGTACAGGGTTCACCCTCCGAGCAGTACTTC. Its translation is CASAVQGSPSEQYF.

This clonotype turned up a few times. This chain links TRBV2 with TRBJ1-2; a weak D match, TRBD1 (6 bases). The length of the CDR3 is 11 residues. Germline V gene sequence: CDR1 SNHLY, CDR2 FYNNEI. The V gene lost 5 bases and the J gene lost 8 bases, with 9 bases spanning the gap. The CDR3 DNA reads TGTGCCAGCAGTACAGGGATAGGCTACACCTTC. Translation: CASSTGIGYTF. The whole variable domain, remainder taken from reference TRBV2 and TRBJ1-2, is EPEVTQTPSHQVTQMGQEVILRCVPISNHLYFYWYRQILGQKVEFLVSFYNNEISEKSEIFDDQFSVERPDGSNFTLKIRSTKLEDSAMYFCASSTGIGYTFGSGTRLTVV.

The chain has TRBV20-1 and TRBJ2-5; TRBD2 aligns across 12 bases. From germline, CDR1 is DFQATT and CDR2 SNEGSKA (reference sequence). This CDR3 region has 19 residues. Unmatched junction bases numbered 17, after V lost 1 base and J lost 5 bases. The CDR3 region is CSARGWGGLAGGPGETQYF. CDR3 bases: TGCAGTGCTAGAGGCTGGGGTGGGCTAGCGGGAGGGCCTGGGGAGACCCAGTACTTC.

J is TRBJ2-7 and V is TRBV7-2, with a tentative D call TRBD2 (6 bases). The CDR3 length is 17 residues. CDR1 is SGHTA and CDR2 is FQGNSA in the germline V gene. V shed 1 base and J shed 2 bases, with 18 bases lying between them. CDR3 in amino acids: CASSLDGEEARAYEQYF. The CDR3, as DNA: TGTGCCAGCAGCTTAGACGGGGAGGAGGCCAGGGCCTACGAGCAGTACTTC.

V and J are TRBV7-9 and TRBJ2-7; no clear D gene. The length of the CDR3 is 11 residues. Per germline, CDR1 SEHNR and CDR2 FQNEAQ (reference sequence). Trimming stripped 2 bases from V and 3 bases from J, with 2 bases between. The CDR3 region is CASSLYYEQYF. The CDR3 DNA is TGTGCCAGCAGCTTATACTACGAGCAGTACTTC.

The chain is built from TRBV6-2 or TRBV6-3 and TRBJ1-1; unclear D gene. V lost 0 bases and J lost 4, with 15 bases in between. Germline CDR1 reads MNHEY; CDR2 reads SVGEGT. The length of the CDR3 is 16 residues. Here the CDR3 reads CASSYSSQISPTEAFF. In nucleotides, the CDR3 is TGTGCCAGCAGTTACTCTTCACAAATATCCCCCACTGAAGCTTTCTTT.

The V call is TRBV20-1, the J call TRBJ1-5; D ambiguous. The CDR3 totals 13 residues. From germline, CDR1 is DFQATT and CDR2 SNEGSKA (reference sequence). Deletions cut 1 base from V and 9 bases from J, with 13 bases between. The CDR3 sequence: CSARGRTPGPQHF. The CDR3 coding sequence is TGCAGTGCTAGAGGGAGGACCCCCGGGCCCCAGCATTTT.

The chain employs TRBV20-1 and TRBJ2-3; TRBD2 matches at 9 bases. V lost 7 bases and J lost 6; bases outside the gene matches: 14. CDR1 and CDR2 (germline): DFQATT, SNEGSKA (reference sequence). The CDR3 extends over 15 amino acids. CDR3 sequence: CSVTGAGLASDTQYF. Here the CDR3 DNA reads TGCAGTGTCACGGGGGCGGGACTAGCTTCTGATACGCAGTATTTT.

V usage is TRBV6-1 and J usage is TRBJ1-5; no definite D call. The CDR3 is 14 amino acids. Germline V lookup: CDR1 MNHNS, CDR2 SASEGT. V was pared by 0 bases and J by 4 bases, with 7 bases between. CDR3 coding DNA: TGTGCCAGCAGTGAAGCGCGGGATAATCAGCCCCAGCATTTT. Encoded protein: CASSEARDNQPQHF.

This clonotype occurred a few times. This chain joins TRBV6-1 and TRBJ2-2; D is unresolved. The germline CDR1 and CDR2 sequences are MNHNS and SASEGT. This CDR3 region has 15 residues. Trimming cost V 6 bases and J 3 bases, with 14 bases left between them. Here the CDR3 DNA reads TGTGCCAGCAGCCGGTCTCACGGGTACACCGGGGAGCTGTTTTTT. Its translation is CASSRSHGYTGELFF.

The gene calls are TRBV6-1 and TRBJ2-1, with TRBD1 matching over 9 bases. The CDR3 runs 15 residues. Unmatched junction bases numbered 6, after V lost 5 bases and J lost 4 bases. Per germline, CDR1 MNHNS and CDR2 SASEGT. The CDR3 region has the DNA TGTGCCAGCAGTCGACAGGGGGGGAGGTACAATGAGCAGTTCTTC. Translating it yields CASSRQGGRYNEQFF.

The rearrangement links TRBV7-9 to TRBJ2-3; no firm D call. The CDR3 covers 13 residues. Trimming shortened V by 5 bases and J by 7 bases, and 13 bases separated the two germline ends. The germline V gene has CDR1 SEHNR and CDR2 FQNEAQ (reference sequence). CDR3 residues: CASSANSANTQYF. CDR3 DNA: TGTGCCAGCAGCGCCAACAGCGCAAATACGCAGTATTTT.

This sequence joins TRBV19 and TRBJ1-5, with 9 bases lining up with TRBD1. The V segment lost 7 bases and the J segment 7 bases; nucleotides outside the gene matches: 8. CDR3 size: 14 residues. CDR1 and CDR2 from the germline V gene are LNHDA and SQIVND (reference sequence). The CDR3 region is CASKQGQGGQPQHF. The CDR3 coding sequence is TGTGCCAGTAAACAGGGACAGGGAGGACAGCCCCAGCATTTT.

This clonotype was counted once. This chain uses TRBV20-1 with TRBJ2-2, with D possibly TRBD1 on 6 matching bases. The CDR3 length is 17 residues. Germline V lookup: CDR1 DFQATT, CDR2 SNEGSKA (reference sequence). V was trimmed by 0 bases and J by 0 bases, leaving 14 bases between them. The CDR3 is CSARDNRGFANTGELFF. CDR3 nucleotides: TGCAGTGCTAGAGATAATAGGGGGTTCGCGAACACCGGGGAGCTGTTTTTT.

This clonotype was observed a handful of times. The chain links TRBV6-1 to TRBJ2-2; tentative D call: TRBD1 (6 bases). V was shortened by 6 bases and J by 0 bases, with 14 bases between the two germline ends. This CDR3 has 16 amino acids. The germline gives CDR1 MNHNS, CDR2 SASEGT. DNA of the CDR3: TGTGCCAGCAGCTCCCAGGGGACGGCGAACACCGGGGAGCTGTTTTTT. Protein sequence: CASSSQGTANTGELFF.

This clonotype has more than one count but fewer than ten. The chain recombines TRBV7-2 with TRBJ1-2, with 7 bases aligning to TRBD1. The V gene end was trimmed by 3 bases and the J gene end by 4 bases; junction bases not matched to a gene: 8. This CDR3 spans 15 amino acids. Germline CDR1 reads SGHTA; CDR2 reads FQGNSA. The CDR3 DNA reads TGTGCCAGCAGCTTGAGGAGACAGGGCCGCTATGGCTACACCTTC. Amino acid sequence: CASSLRRQGRYGYTF.

V gene TRBV20-1 combines with J gene TRBJ2-5; 12 bases map to TRBD2. Germline CDR1 DFQATT, CDR2 SNEGSKA (reference sequence). The V segment lost 6 bases and the J segment 7 bases; nucleotides outside the gene matches: 9. CDR3 length: 14 residues. The CDR3 DNA is TGCAGTGCGACTAGCGGGGGAGGCCAGCGGACCCAGTACTTC. Residues: CSATSGGGQRTQYF.

The chain employs TRBV10-3 and TRBJ1-5; D unclear. The CDR3 consists of 16 residues. In germline, CDR1 is ENHRY, CDR2 SYGVKD. The ends were cut back, 3 bases at V and 4 bases at J, with 16 bases in the middle. The CDR3 sequence: CAISEVKGGGNQPQHF. The CDR3 DNA is TGTGCCATCAGTGAAGTTAAGGGAGGAGGAAATCAGCCCCAGCATTTT.